Sequencing of this T cell receptor (beta chain) was carried out in a study of identical twins. Study-level points and caveats: Models predicted less out-of-frame TCR alpha sharing in monozygotic twins than was found. Conclusions were drawn cross-sectionally by statistical analysis, without following the same donors. For out-of-frame alpha sequences shared by twins, low generation probability was in excess.

V shed 5 bases and J 6 bases; nucleotides not matched to a gene: 8. Germline V CDR1 and CDR2: SGHRS, YFSETQ. The CDR3 covers 14 residues. TCRdb used MiXCR to reprocess the 5' RACE reads, holding one entry per CDR3 protein. The data show hundreds of thousands of distinct CDR3 sequences, roughly 6% seen once. This clonotype was counted only a few times. The antigen is unknown. J is TRBJ2-3 and V is TRBV5-1, with 8 bases aligning to TRBD2. Sequenced input: naive T cells sorted from blood. This clonotype was sampled from a man aged 18 to 35 in good health. This chain's CDR3 is CASSTGTSEDTQYF. DNA for the CDR3: TGCGCCAGCAGTACCGGGACTAGTGAGGATACGCAGTATTTT. The whole variable domain, remainder taken from reference TRBV5-1 and TRBJ2-3, is KAGVTQTPRYLIKTRGQQVTLSCSPISGHRSVSWYQQTPGQGLQFLFEYFSETQRNKGNFPGRFSGRQFSNSRSEMNVSTLELGDSALYLCASSTGTSEDTQYFGPGTRLTVL.